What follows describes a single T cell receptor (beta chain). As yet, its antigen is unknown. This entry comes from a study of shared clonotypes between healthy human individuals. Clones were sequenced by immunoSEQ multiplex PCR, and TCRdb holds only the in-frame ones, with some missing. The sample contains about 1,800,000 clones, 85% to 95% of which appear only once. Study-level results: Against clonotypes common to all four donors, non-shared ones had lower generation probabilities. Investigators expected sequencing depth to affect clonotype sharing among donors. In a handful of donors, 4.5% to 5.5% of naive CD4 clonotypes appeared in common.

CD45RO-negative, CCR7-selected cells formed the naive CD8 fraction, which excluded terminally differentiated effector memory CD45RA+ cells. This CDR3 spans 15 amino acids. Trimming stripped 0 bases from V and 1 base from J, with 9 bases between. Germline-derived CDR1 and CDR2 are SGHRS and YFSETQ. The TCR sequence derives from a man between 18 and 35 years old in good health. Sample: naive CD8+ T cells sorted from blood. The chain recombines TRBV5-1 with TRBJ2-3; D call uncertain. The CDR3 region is CASSLARLGTDTQYF. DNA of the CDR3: TGCGCCAGCAGCTTGGCTAGGCTCGGCACAGATACGCAGTATTTT.